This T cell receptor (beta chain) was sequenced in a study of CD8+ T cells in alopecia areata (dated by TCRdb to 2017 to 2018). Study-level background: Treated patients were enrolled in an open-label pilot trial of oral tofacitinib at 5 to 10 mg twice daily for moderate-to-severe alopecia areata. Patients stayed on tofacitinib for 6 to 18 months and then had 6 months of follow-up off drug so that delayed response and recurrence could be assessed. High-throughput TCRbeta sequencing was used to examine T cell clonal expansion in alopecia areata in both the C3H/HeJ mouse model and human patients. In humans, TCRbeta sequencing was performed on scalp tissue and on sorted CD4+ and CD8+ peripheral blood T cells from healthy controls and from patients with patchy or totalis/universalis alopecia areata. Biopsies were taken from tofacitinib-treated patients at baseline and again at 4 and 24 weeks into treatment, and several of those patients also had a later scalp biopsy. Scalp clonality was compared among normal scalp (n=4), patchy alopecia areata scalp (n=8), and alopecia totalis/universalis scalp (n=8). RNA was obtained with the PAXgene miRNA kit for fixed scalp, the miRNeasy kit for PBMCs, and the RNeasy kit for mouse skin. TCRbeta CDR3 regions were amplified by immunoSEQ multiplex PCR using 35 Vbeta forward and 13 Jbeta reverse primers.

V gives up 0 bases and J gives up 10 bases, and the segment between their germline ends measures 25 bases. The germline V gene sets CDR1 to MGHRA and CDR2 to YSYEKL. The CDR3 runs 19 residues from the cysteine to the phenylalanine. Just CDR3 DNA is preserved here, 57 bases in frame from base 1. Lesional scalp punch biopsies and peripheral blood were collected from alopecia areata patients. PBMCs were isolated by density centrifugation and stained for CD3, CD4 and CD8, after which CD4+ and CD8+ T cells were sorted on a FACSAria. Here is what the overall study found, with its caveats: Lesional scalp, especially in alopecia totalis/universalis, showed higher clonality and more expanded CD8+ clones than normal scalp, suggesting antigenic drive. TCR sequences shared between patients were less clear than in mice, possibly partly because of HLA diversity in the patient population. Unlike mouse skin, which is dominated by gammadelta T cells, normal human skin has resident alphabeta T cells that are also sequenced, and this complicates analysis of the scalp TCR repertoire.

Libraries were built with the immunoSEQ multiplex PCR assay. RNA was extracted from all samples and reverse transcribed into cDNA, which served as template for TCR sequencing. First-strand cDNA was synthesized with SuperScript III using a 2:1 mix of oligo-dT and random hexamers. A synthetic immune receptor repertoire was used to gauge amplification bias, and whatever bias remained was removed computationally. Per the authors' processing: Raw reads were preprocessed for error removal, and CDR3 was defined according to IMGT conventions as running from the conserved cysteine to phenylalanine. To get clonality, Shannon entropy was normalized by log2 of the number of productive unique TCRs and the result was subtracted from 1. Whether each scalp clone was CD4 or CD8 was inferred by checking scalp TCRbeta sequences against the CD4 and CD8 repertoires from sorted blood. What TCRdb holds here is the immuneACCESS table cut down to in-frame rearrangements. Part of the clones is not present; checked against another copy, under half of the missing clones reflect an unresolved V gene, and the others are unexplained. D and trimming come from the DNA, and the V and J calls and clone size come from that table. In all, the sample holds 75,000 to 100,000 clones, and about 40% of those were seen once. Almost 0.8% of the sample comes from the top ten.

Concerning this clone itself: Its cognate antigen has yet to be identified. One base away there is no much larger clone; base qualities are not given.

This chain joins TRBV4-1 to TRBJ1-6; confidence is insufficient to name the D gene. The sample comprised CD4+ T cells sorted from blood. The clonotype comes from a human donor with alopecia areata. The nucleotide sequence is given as TGCGCCAGCAGCCAAGACCTCTTTGGGATGTTAAGGGCCGAATCACCCCTCCACTTT. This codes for CASSQDLFGMLRAESPLHF.